This TCR beta chain was found in a study of blood T cell repertoires in COVID-19. Study overall: From T cells, B-cell-depleted T cells, or PBMCs came the material, which was cDNA or gDNA.

Repertoires were generated with immunoSEQ multiplex PCR, while TCRdb's copy carries only in-frame clones and drops some. This sample has roughly 20,000 clones, with about 87% found just once. The CDR3 sequence is 15 residues long. With 3 bases removed from V and 0 bases from J, the gap between germline ends came to 12 bases. CDR1 and CDR2 from the germline V gene are SGHTA and FQGNSA. Source material: peripheral blood. The J gene is TRBJ2-7, the V gene TRBV7-2; a weak D match, TRBD2 (6 bases). This TCR was recovered from a human donor in a cohort sampled during active COVID-19. The donor label of this sample is uncertain. CDR3 DNA sequence: TGTGCCAGCAGCTTCGGGGGATACGCCTCCTACGAGCAGTACTTC. Translated, it gives CASSFGGYASYEQYF.